Listed below are T cell receptor beta chains from one sample, sequenced in a study of shared T cell receptors in the human thymus. Sequencing used immunoSEQ multiplex PCR; TCRdb keeps in-frame clones, though not all of them. The table has about 380,000 clones, 85% to 95% seen once. Input material: thymocytes. The origin of the receptors is a human donor. CDR3s include the opening cysteine and the closing phenylalanine or tryptophan. The D gene is left open where the match is weak. The size field is filled for only some rows; it gives once, few, many or a size class.

.	TRBD2	TRBJ2-7	TRBV5-1	CASSSHRLSLAGGQNEQYF	TGCGCCAGCAGCTCCCACAGGCTTTCCCTAGCGGGAGGGCAAAACGAGCAGTACTTC
.	.	TRBJ2-3	TRBV4-1	CASSLLATDSVGDTQYF	TGCGCCAGCAGCCTCCTCGCCACCGACAGCGTAGGAGATACGCAGTATTTT
.	.	TRBJ1-5	TRBV5-1	CASSEDDSPKQPQHF	TGCGCCAGCAGCGAGGACGATTCCCCTAAGCAGCCCCAGCATTTT
.	TRBD1	TRBJ2-7	TRBV6-1	CASRPLDRNYEQYF	TGTGCCAGCAGACCCTTGGACAGGAACTACGAGCAGTACTTC
once	.	TRBJ2-6	TRBV27	CASSFTRGMHTGANVLTF	TGTGCCAGCAGTTTCACCCGGGGGATGCACACTGGGGCCAACGTCCTGACTTTC
.	.	TRBJ2-1	TRBV28	CASERPRSSYNEQFF	TGTGCCAGCGAACGGCCTAGGAGCTCCTACAATGAGCAGTTCTTC
.	TRBD1	TRBJ1-2	TRBV6-7	CASSYFAQGESTF	TGTGCCAGCAGTTACTTCGCCCAGGGGGAGAGCACCTTC
.	.	TRBJ1-1	TRBV19	CASSQSGREAFF	TGTGCCAGTAGTCAGAGCGGCAGGGAGGCTTTCTTT
.	.	TRBJ2-7	TRBV15	CATESPRGTHEQYF	TGTGCCACCGAATCCCCCCGGGGGACCCACGAGCAGTACTTC
.	.	TRBJ1-1	TRBV5-6	CASSLKTQGKTFRNTEAFF	TGTGCCAGCAGCTTAAAGACTCAGGGGAAAACATTCAGGAACACTGAAGCTTTCTTT
few	TRBD1	TRBJ2-1	TRBV7-9	CASSPDLTGIGNEQFF	TGTGCCAGCAGCCCAGACTTGACAGGGATTGGTAATGAGCAGTTCTTC
.	.	TRBJ1-3	TRBV28	CASSSRPRAGNTIYF	TGTGCCAGCAGTTCTCGTCCCAGGGCTGGAAACACCATATATTTT
.	.	TRBJ1-2	TRBV28	CASIPVRDDYGYTF	TGTGCCAGCATCCCGGTCAGGGACGACTATGGCTACACCTTC
.	.	TRBJ1-5	TRBV5-6	CASSLEEGERDQPQHF	TGTGCCAGCAGCTTGGAGGAGGGTGAGAGGGATCAGCCCCAGCATTTT
.	.	TRBJ2-3	TRBV20-1	CSARDYPFQYF	TGCAGTGCTAGGGACTATCCGTTCCAGTATTTT
few	.	TRBJ2-3	TRBV4-3	CASSQDQTGHPDVDTQYF	TGCGCCAGCAGCCAAGATCAAACAGGTCACCCAGATGTAGATACGCAGTATTTT
.	.	TRBJ2-2	TRBV5-4	CASSLVTGNTGELFF	TGTGCCAGCAGCTTGGTCACAGGGAACACCGGGGAGCTGTTTTTT
.	TRBD1	TRBJ1-4	TRBV5-8	CASSPGTGAIVSEKLFF	TGTGCCAGCAGCCCCGGGACAGGGGCCATCGTGAGTGAAAAACTGTTTTTT
.	TRBD1	TRBJ1-2	TRBV4-1	CASSQDIDRDYGYTF	TGCGCCAGCAGCCAAGATATCGACAGGGACTATGGCTACACCTTC
.	.	TRBJ2-1	TRBV21-1	CASSPTGGDYNEQFF	TGTGCCAGCAGCCCCACAGGGGGCGATTACAATGAGCAGTTCTTC
.	.	TRBJ2-7	TRBV6-5	CASSYSNGSPYEQYF	TGTGCCAGCAGTTACTCGAACGGGTCCCCCTACGAGCAGTACTTC
.	.	TRBJ2-1	TRBV25-1	CASSEEDISYNEQFF	TGTGCCAGCAGTGAAGAGGACATCTCCTACAATGAGCAGTTCTTC
.	TRBD1	TRBJ2-5	TRBV7-2	CASSARQGHETQYF	TGTGCCAGCAGCGCGCGACAGGGGCACGAGACCCAGTACTTC
.	.	TRBJ1-1	TRBV5-1	CASSLNPRGTEAFF	TGCGCCAGCAGCTTGAACCCCCGGGGCACTGAAGCTTTCTTT
.	.	TRBJ2-3	TRBV29-1	CSVEEVTSTDTQYF	TGCAGCGTTGAAGAAGTTACTAGCACAGATACGCAGTATTTT
.	.	TRBJ2-7	TRBV10-3	CAISQTDTSYEQYF	TGTGCCATCAGCCAAACCGACACCTCCTACGAGCAGTACTTC
.	.	TRBJ2-2	TRBV7-2	CASSPGQSGGSWDTGELFF	TGTGCCAGCAGCCCTGGACAGTCCGGCGGGAGTTGGGACACCGGGGAGCTGTTTTTT
.	.	TRBJ1-2	TRBV19	CASSPRGGDANYGYTF	TGTGCCAGTAGTCCGAGAGGGGGGGACGCCAACTATGGCTACACCTTC
.	.	TRBJ2-3	TRBV27	CASSFRRDTQYF	TGTGCCAGCAGTTTCAGACGGGATACGCAGTATTTT
.	TRBD1	TRBJ1-1	TRBV6-4	CASSERDRVTTEAFF	TGTGCCAGCAGTGAGAGGGACAGGGTGACCACTGAAGCTTTCTTT
once	.	TRBJ2-1	TRBV9	CASSVVDGLASCYNEQFF	TGTGCCAGCAGCGTAGTGGATGGGTTGGCTAGTTGCTACAATGAGCAGTTCTTC
.	.	TRBJ2-7	TRBV19	CALREQGPRSHEQYF	TGTGCCCTCAGGGAGCAGGGGCCGCGATCCCACGAGCAGTACTTC
once	TRBD1	TRBJ2-7	TRBV10-1	CASSRQGNSYEQYF	TGCGCCAGCAGCCGACAGGGTAACTCCTACGAGCAGTACTTC
.	.	TRBJ1-4	TRBV11-2	CASSFVGAWEEKLFF	TGTGCCAGCAGCTTTGTCGGGGCCTGGGAGGAAAAACTGTTTTTT
once	.	TRBJ1-5	TRBV7-3	CAIQQVQPQHF	TGTGCCATACAACAGGTTCAGCCCCAGCATTTT
.	TRBD2	TRBJ2-1	TRBV4-2	CASSPASAGGPDNEQFF	TGTGCCAGCAGCCCTGCTTCAGCGGGAGGACCCGACAATGAGCAGTTCTTC